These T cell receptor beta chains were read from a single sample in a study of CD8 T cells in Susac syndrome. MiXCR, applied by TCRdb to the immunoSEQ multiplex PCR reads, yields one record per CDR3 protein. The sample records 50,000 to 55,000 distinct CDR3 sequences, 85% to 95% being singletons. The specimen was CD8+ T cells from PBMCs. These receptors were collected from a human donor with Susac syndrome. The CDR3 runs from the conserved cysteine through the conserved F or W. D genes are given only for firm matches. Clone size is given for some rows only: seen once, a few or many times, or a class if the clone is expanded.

TGTGCCAGCAGTACCTATAGGACTGCCATGGAGACCCAGTACTTC	CASSTYRTAMETQYF	TRBV2	NA	NA	TRBJ2-5
TGTGCCAGCAGCGTAGCTTTCGACTATGGCTACACCTTC	CASSVAFDYGYTF	TRBV9	NA	NA	TRBJ1-2
TGCAGTGCTAGAGATACAGCTAACTATGGCTACACCTTC	CSARDTANYGYTF	TRBV20-1	NA	NA	TRBJ1-2
TGTGCCAGCAGTGAAGCAGCGGGGGGACACTCTGGGGCCAACGTCCTGACTTTC	CASSEAAGGHSGANVLTF	TRBV6-1	TRBD2	NA	TRBJ2-6
TGTGCCTGGATCCTGGGTCCTGGCTCACCCCTCCACTTT	CAWILGPGSPLHF	TRBV30	NA	NA	TRBJ1-6
TGTGCCAGCAGCCAAGAGTACGGGAGGGACGAGCAGTACTTC	CASSQEYGRDEQYF	TRBV14	TRBD2	NA	TRBJ2-7
TGTGCCAGCAGCTTAGTTTCTGCGGGGGAGCAGTTCTTC	CASSLVSAGEQFF	TRBV7-9	NA	once	TRBJ2-1
TGTGCCAGTCAAGGGGGCGCCTATAATTCACCCCTCCACTTT	CASQGGAYNSPLHF	TRBV19	TRBD1	NA	TRBJ1-6
TGTGCCAGCAGCATTACAGGCATCTCTGGAAACACCATATATTTT	CASSITGISGNTIYF	TRBV27	NA	NA	TRBJ1-3
TGCAGTGCTCCACAGGGGAATGAGCAGTTCTTC	CSAPQGNEQFF	TRBV20-1	TRBD1	NA	TRBJ2-1
TGTGCCAGCAGCGCACGGAGCAGTATCTACGAGCAGTACTTC	CASSARSSIYEQYF	TRBV9	NA	NA	TRBJ2-7
TGTGCCTGGAGTGTAACGGTTCCCCCTCGGGAGCAGTACTTC	CAWSVTVPPREQYF	TRBV30	NA	NA	TRBJ2-7
TGCAGCGTTGAATTGGGGACAGGGTCCTACGAGCAGTACTTC	CSVELGTGSYEQYF	TRBV29-1	TRBD1	NA	TRBJ2-7
TGTGCCAGCAGCTCAGTACCCGGGACTGTATACAATGAGCAGTTCTTC	CASSSVPGTVYNEQFF	TRBV7-2	NA	NA	TRBJ2-1
TGTGCCAGCAGCTTAGTCCAGGACGATGGCTACACCTTC	CASSLVQDDGYTF	TRBV7-9	NA	NA	TRBJ1-2
TGTGCCAGTAGTATAGCGGAACAGGCCGCCTCCTACGAGCAGTACTTC	CASSIAEQAASYEQYF	TRBV19	NA	NA	TRBJ2-7
TGTGCCAGCAGTCCTACGCAGGGGTTCTATGGCTACACCTTC	CASSPTQGFYGYTF	TRBV5-4	NA	NA	TRBJ1-2
TGTGCCAGCAGCAAAGTTTTGGGGGACAGGGAAGGGGAGACCCAGTACTTC	CASSKVLGDREGETQYF	TRBV21-1	NA	NA	TRBJ2-5
TGCAGTGCTAGTACGGTAGGGGAGACCCAGTACTTC	CSASTVGETQYF	TRBV20-1	NA	NA	TRBJ2-5
TGTGCCAGCAGCGCCACTAGCGGGGGCTCCTACAATGAGCAGTTCTTC	CASSATSGGSYNEQFF	TRBV7-9	TRBD2	once	TRBJ2-1
TGTGCCAGCAGTTTAGGTAGTACCTACGAGCAGTACTTC	CASSLGSTYEQYF	TRBV12-3/TRBV12-4	NA	NA	TRBJ2-7
TGTGCCACCAGCAGAGGGGTCGGACTAGCGGGGAACTACGAGCAGTACTTC	CATSRGVGLAGNYEQYF	TRBV15	TRBD2	NA	TRBJ2-7
TGTGCCAGCAGCTTACCACTAGCGGGGGGCCCCTATCAAGAGACCCAGTACTTC	CASSLPLAGGPYQETQYF	TRBV7-3	TRBD2	NA	TRBJ2-5
TGTGCCAGCAGCGTAGGTGGCAGGGCGGACGAGCAGTACTTC	CASSVGGRADEQYF	TRBV9	NA	NA	TRBJ2-7
TGTGCCAGCAGCGCTCGACTAGCGGGGGGTATCGGGGAGCTGTTTTTT	CASSARLAGGIGELFF	TRBV9	TRBD2	NA	TRBJ2-2
TGTGCCAGCAGTTGGGGTGACGGGGATACGCAGTATTTT	CASSWGDGDTQYF	TRBV6-5	NA	NA	TRBJ2-3
TGTGCCAGCAGCTTAGTGGACAGGGCCTACGAGCAGTACTTC	CASSLVDRAYEQYF	TRBV11-2	TRBD1	NA	TRBJ2-7
TGTGCCAGCAGCTTTCCCACGGGACAGCCTATCTACGAGCAGTACTTC	CASSFPTGQPIYEQYF	TRBV7-8	TRBD1	NA	TRBJ2-7
TGCAGTGCTAGAGATCAGGGTTTCTCCTACGAGCAGTACTTC	CSARDQGFSYEQYF	TRBV20-1	NA	NA	TRBJ2-7